The following is a TCR beta chain sequence with its context. Its cognate antigen is unknown. Added by template switching were UMIs that each held a 6-nucleotide sample barcode. Each CDR3 protein gets one entry in TCRdb, which reprocessed the 5' RACE reads and gives no DNA. The sample includes approximately 400,000 distinct CDR3 sequences. Germline lookup yields CDR1 LGHNA and CDR2 YSLEER. The CDR3 sequence is 17 residues long. The sample belongs to a study of monozygotic twins with inflammatory bowel disease. Whole-study findings and limits: Variability in patient repertoires may have come partly from differing immunosuppressive treatments. With others, IBD patients shared fewer clonotypes than healthy twins did, especially with disease activity.

The chain uses TRBV4-3 and TRBJ2-1; the D gene TCRdb calls, TRBD2, cannot be checked with no DNA. Input material: blood. The TCR was taken from a human donor with ulcerative colitis or Crohn's disease, or a healthy co-twin of an affected twin (not recorded which). CDR3: CASSQDRRGLAGDEQFF.